This is a list of T cell receptor beta chains from one sample in a study of T-cell memory formation after mild COVID-19. TCRdb re-called the 5' RACE reads through MiXCR, storing one row per CDR3 protein. The table records 120,000 to 150,000 distinct CDR3 sequences, 15% to 20% of them present only once. Material for sequencing was PBMCs or a T cell subset sorted from them (not recorded which). These receptors were obtained from an adult woman who had mild COVID-19 (a few samples of this study predate the infection). Cell type and time point are not known. CDR3s include the opening cysteine and the closing phenylalanine or tryptophan. The order of the fields is clone size, J gene, V gene, D gene, CDR3 protein, CDR3 DNA. D genes are given only for firm matches. Size tells how often a clone was seen (once, few, many) or the class of an expanded clone, and some rows leave it out.

clone size: NA
J gene: TRBJ1-5
V gene: TRBV12-3/TRBV12-4
D gene: NA
CDR3 protein: CASSKSGAYQPQHF
CDR3 DNA: TGTGCCAGCAGCAAATCAGGGGCTTATCAGCCCCAGCATTTT

clone size: many
J gene: TRBJ2-5
V gene: TRBV9
D gene: NA
CDR3 protein: CASSPHVAQETQYF
CDR3 DNA: TGTGCCAGCAGCCCCCATGTTGCCCAAGAGACCCAGTACTTC

clone size: NA
J gene: TRBJ2-3
V gene: TRBV9
D gene: NA
CDR3 protein: CASSVGSHTDTQYF
CDR3 DNA: TGTGCCAGCAGCGTAGGTAGCCACACAGATACGCAGTATTTT

clone size: few
J gene: TRBJ2-1
V gene: TRBV12-3/TRBV12-4
D gene: TRBD2
CDR3 protein: CASSFPRLAGPNEQFF
CDR3 DNA: TGTGCCAGCAGTTTTCCGAGGCTAGCGGGACCCAATGAGCAGTTCTTC

clone size: NA
J gene: TRBJ1-1
V gene: TRBV10-3
D gene: NA
CDR3 protein: CAISEQNTEAFF
CDR3 DNA: TGTGCCATCAGTGAACAGAACACTGAAGCTTTCTTT

clone size: NA
J gene: TRBJ2-3
V gene: TRBV7-9
D gene: NA
CDR3 protein: CASSFPPGPPIYQPQYF
CDR3 DNA: TGTGCCAGCAGCTTCCCACCCGGGCCCCCGATTTATCAACCGCAGTATTTT

clone size: few
J gene: TRBJ2-1
V gene: TRBV3-1
D gene: NA
CDR3 protein: CASSRQHNEQFF
CDR3 DNA: TGTGCCAGCAGCCGACAACACAATGAGCAGTTCTTC

clone size: NA
J gene: TRBJ2-7
V gene: TRBV20-1
D gene: NA
CDR3 protein: CSVKGGTYEQYF
CDR3 DNA: TGCAGTGTCAAGGGTGGGACCTACGAGCAGTACTTC

clone size: NA
J gene: TRBJ1-2
V gene: TRBV9
D gene: NA
CDR3 protein: CASSVGPLGTDYGYTF
CDR3 DNA: TGTGCCAGCAGCGTAGGCCCCTTAGGGACGGATTATGGCTACACCTTC

clone size: few
J gene: TRBJ2-2
V gene: TRBV5-1
D gene: TRBD1
CDR3 protein: CASSLKDRGKIGELFF
CDR3 DNA: TGCGCCAGCAGCTTGAAGGACAGGGGAAAAATCGGGGAGCTGTTTTTT

clone size: NA
J gene: TRBJ1-2
V gene: TRBV2
D gene: NA
CDR3 protein: CASSEGLSYTF
CDR3 DNA: TGTGCCAGCAGTGAGGGGCTCAGCTACACCTTC

clone size: NA
J gene: TRBJ1-2
V gene: TRBV5-1
D gene: TRBD1
CDR3 protein: CASSLRTGVNYGYTF
CDR3 DNA: TGCGCCAGCAGCTTGAGGACAGGAGTCAACTATGGCTACACCTTC

clone size: few
J gene: TRBJ2-3
V gene: TRBV15
D gene: NA
CDR3 protein: CATSRAQGITDTQYF
CDR3 DNA: TGTGCCACCAGCAGGGCCCAGGGGATCACAGATACGCAGTATTTT

clone size: NA
J gene: TRBJ1-5
V gene: TRBV18
D gene: NA
CDR3 protein: CASSTTSQGNQPQHF
CDR3 DNA: TGTGCCAGCTCTACCACGTCCCAGGGGAATCAGCCCCAGCATTTT

clone size: few
J gene: TRBJ1-2
V gene: TRBV7-6
D gene: NA
CDR3 protein: CASSLGGQGSYGYTF
CDR3 DNA: TGTGCCAGCAGCTTAGGAGGGCAGGGAAGCTATGGCTACACCTTC

clone size: few
J gene: TRBJ2-1
V gene: TRBV18
D gene: TRBD2
CDR3 protein: CASSPGTSREQFF
CDR3 DNA: TGTGCCAGCTCACCCGGGACTAGCCGTGAGCAGTTCTTC

clone size: few
J gene: TRBJ2-3
V gene: TRBV24-1
D gene: TRBD1
CDR3 protein: CATSDGTGGAVRDTQYF
CDR3 DNA: TGTGCCACCAGTGATGGGACAGGGGGCGCCGTGAGGGATACGCAGTATTTT

clone size: many
J gene: TRBJ2-5
V gene: TRBV9
D gene: NA
CDR3 protein: CASSVGTVPQETQYF
CDR3 DNA: TGTGCCAGCAGCGTAGGGACAGTCCCCCAAGAGACCCAGTACTTC

clone size: NA
J gene: TRBJ2-1
V gene: TRBV6-6
D gene: TRBD1
CDR3 protein: CASTDRRTGGSNEQFF
CDR3 DNA: TGTGCCAGCACCGACAGGCGGACAGGGGGCTCCAATGAGCAGTTCTTC

clone size: few
J gene: TRBJ2-2
V gene: TRBV5-6
D gene: TRBD2
CDR3 protein: CASSLSSGLATGELFF
CDR3 DNA: TGTGCCAGCAGCTTGTCTTCGGGACTAGCGACCGGGGAGCTGTTTTTT

clone size: NA
J gene: TRBJ2-3
V gene: TRBV3-1
D gene: NA
CDR3 protein: CASSQDSLLETRDTQYF
CDR3 DNA: TGTGCCAGCAGCCAAGATTCCCTGTTGGAGACTCGGGATACGCAGTATTTT

clone size: NA
J gene: TRBJ1-5
V gene: TRBV12-3/TRBV12-4
D gene: NA
CDR3 protein: CASRRDGKGPQHF
CDR3 DNA: TGTGCCAGCAGACGGGACGGCAAAGGGCCCCAGCATTTT

clone size: NA
J gene: TRBJ1-1
V gene: TRBV11-3
D gene: NA
CDR3 protein: CASSFPGGKNTEAFF
CDR3 DNA: TGTGCCAGCAGCTTTCCCGGCGGGAAGAACACTGAAGCTTTCTTT

clone size: many
J gene: TRBJ2-1
V gene: TRBV7-2
D gene: TRBD2
CDR3 protein: CASSLGRERNEQFF
CDR3 DNA: TGTGCCAGCAGCTTAGGGCGGGAGCGCAATGAGCAGTTCTTC

clone size: few
J gene: TRBJ1-2
V gene: TRBV15
D gene: NA
CDR3 protein: CATSRDRAGYGYTF
CDR3 DNA: TGTGCCACCAGCAGAGATAGGGCAGGTTATGGCTACACCTTC

clone size: few
J gene: TRBJ1-6
V gene: TRBV20-1
D gene: TRBD1
CDR3 protein: CSVRRTGENNSPLHF
CDR3 DNA: TGCAGTGTTCGTCGGACAGGCGAGAATAATTCACCCCTCCACTTT

clone size: NA
J gene: TRBJ2-2
V gene: TRBV2
D gene: NA
CDR3 protein: CASKASFTGELFF
CDR3 DNA: TGTGCCAGCAAGGCCAGCTTCACCGGGGAGCTGTTTTTT

clone size: NA
J gene: TRBJ2-5
V gene: TRBV5-1
D gene: NA
CDR3 protein: CASSFGQPTETQYF
CDR3 DNA: TGCGCCAGCAGCTTTGGACAGCCCACGGAGACCCAGTACTTC

clone size: few
J gene: TRBJ1-6
V gene: TRBV9
D gene: NA
CDR3 protein: CASSPQTGLNSPLHF
CDR3 DNA: TGTGCCAGCAGCCCGCAGACAGGTTTGAATTCACCCCTCCACTTT

clone size: NA
J gene: TRBJ2-7
V gene: TRBV7-9
D gene: TRBD2
CDR3 protein: CASSFGGRAHEQYF
CDR3 DNA: TGTGCCAGCAGCTTTGGAGGGAGGGCCCACGAGCAGTACTTC

clone size: NA
J gene: TRBJ2-3
V gene: TRBV5-1
D gene: TRBD2
CDR3 protein: CASSPGLAPSTDTQYF
CDR3 DNA: TGCGCCAGCAGCCCTGGACTAGCGCCTAGCACAGATACGCAGTATTTT

clone size: NA
J gene: TRBJ2-5
V gene: TRBV15
D gene: TRBD2
CDR3 protein: CATSRDWGGSGRQTQYF
CDR3 DNA: TGTGCCACCAGCAGAGATTGGGGCGGGAGTGGGCGGCAGACCCAGTACTTC

clone size: many
J gene: TRBJ2-1
V gene: TRBV10-3
D gene: NA
CDR3 protein: CAISDRGLWAEQFF
CDR3 DNA: TGTGCCATCAGTGACCGGGGTTTGTGGGCTGAGCAGTTCTTC

clone size: few
J gene: TRBJ2-7
V gene: TRBV18
D gene: TRBD2
CDR3 protein: CASSPGTSFDEQYF
CDR3 DNA: TGTGCCAGCTCACCCGGGACTAGCTTCGACGAGCAGTACTTC

clone size: NA
J gene: TRBJ2-3
V gene: TRBV7-2
D gene: NA
CDR3 protein: CASSSGTISTDTQYF
CDR3 DNA: TGTGCCAGCAGCTCCGGGACAATAAGCACAGATACGCAGTATTTT

clone size: few
J gene: TRBJ2-7
V gene: TRBV20-1
D gene: NA
CDR3 protein: CSARHRYYEQYF
CDR3 DNA: TGCAGTGCTAGACACAGGTACTACGAGCAGTACTTC

clone size: NA
J gene: TRBJ2-3
V gene: TRBV7-3
D gene: NA
CDR3 protein: CASSFSGRGTDTQYF
CDR3 DNA: TGTGCCAGCAGCTTTAGCGGTCGAGGCACAGATACGCAGTATTTT

clone size: NA
J gene: TRBJ2-7
V gene: TRBV29-1
D gene: TRBD1
CDR3 protein: CSGRQGNYEQYF
CDR3 DNA: TGCAGCGGGAGACAGGGGAACTACGAGCAGTACTTC